This T cell receptor beta chain was identified during a study of blood T cell repertoires in COVID-19. Looking at the study overall: Acute-phase and convalescent COVID-19 samples originated in the United States, Italy and Spain.

Per the original data handling: Reference gene primer amplification in the assay estimated nucleated cell counts. The table came from immunoSEQ multiplex PCR; TCRdb's copy has only in-frame clones and leaves some out. V, J and clone size are taken as reported in that table, and D and trimming were inferred from the DNA itself. The sample lists over 80,000 clones, roughly nine tenths occurring once. Germline V lookup: CDR1 SGHAT, CDR2 FQNNGV. After removal of 3 bases from V and 4 bases from J, the junction contained 14 bases not matched to a gene. This CDR3 region has 18 residues. The sample was peripheral blood. V usage is TRBV11-2 and J usage is TRBJ1-2; TRBD1 agrees at 10 bases. The clonotype originates from a man aged 45-60 years with acute or convalescent COVID-19. CDR3 region: CASSFSQTGGASSYGYTF. The DNA for the CDR3 is TGTGCCAGCAGCTTTTCACAGACAGGGGGCGCGTCTTCCTATGGCTACACCTTC. The full variable domain, in which reference TRBV11-2 and TRBJ1-2 provide the parts outside the CDR3, is EAGVAQSPRYKIIEKRQSVAFWCNPISGHATLYWYQQILGQGPKLLIQFQNNGVVDDSQLPKDRFSAERLKGVDSTLKIQPAKLEDSAVYLCASSFSQTGGASSYGYTFGSGTRLTVV.